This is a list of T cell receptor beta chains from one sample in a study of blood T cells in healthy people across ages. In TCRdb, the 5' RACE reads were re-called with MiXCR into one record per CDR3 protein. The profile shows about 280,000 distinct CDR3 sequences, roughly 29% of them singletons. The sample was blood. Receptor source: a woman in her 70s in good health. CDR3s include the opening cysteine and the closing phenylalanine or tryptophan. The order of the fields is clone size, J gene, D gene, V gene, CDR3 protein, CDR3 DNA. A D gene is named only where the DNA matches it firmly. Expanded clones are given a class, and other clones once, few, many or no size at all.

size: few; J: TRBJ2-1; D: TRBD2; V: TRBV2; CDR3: CASGETSGLYNEQFF; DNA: TGTGCCAGCGGTGAGACTAGCGGGCTTTACAATGAGCAGTTCTTC
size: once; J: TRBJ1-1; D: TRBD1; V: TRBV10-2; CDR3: CASSPAGQGTAEAFF; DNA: TGCGCCAGCAGTCCGGCGGGACAGGGGACCGCTGAAGCTTTCTTT
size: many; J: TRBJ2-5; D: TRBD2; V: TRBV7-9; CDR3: CASSQGLAGQETQYF; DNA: TGTGCCAGCAGCCAAGGACTAGCGGGACAAGAGACCCAGTACTTC
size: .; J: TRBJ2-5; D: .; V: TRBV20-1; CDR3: CSARFLSGAMGRETQYF; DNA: TGCAGTGCTAGATTCCTCTCGGGGGCTATGGGTCGAGAGACCCAGTACTTC
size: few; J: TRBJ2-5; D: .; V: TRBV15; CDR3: CATSRDHRTVIQETQYF; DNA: TGTGCCACCAGCAGAGACCACCGGACAGTGATCCAAGAGACCCAGTACTTC
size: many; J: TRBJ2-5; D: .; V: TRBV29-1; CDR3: CSVAFREETQYF; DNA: TGCAGCGTTGCTTTCCGCGAAGAGACCCAGTACTTC
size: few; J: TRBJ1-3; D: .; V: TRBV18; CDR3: CASSLSQVDGNTIYF; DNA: TGTGCCAGCTCACTCTCGCAGGTAGACGGAAACACCATATATTTT
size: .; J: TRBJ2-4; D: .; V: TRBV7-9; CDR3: CASRLQGGIQYF; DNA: TGTGCCAGCAGGTTACAGGGTGGCATTCAGTACTTC
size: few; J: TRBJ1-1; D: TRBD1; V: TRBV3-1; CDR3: CASSRRGQGAPKAFF; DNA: TGTGCCAGCAGCCGGAGAGGACAGGGGGCGCCTAAAGCTTTCTTT
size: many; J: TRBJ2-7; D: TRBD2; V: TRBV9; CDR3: CASAPASGSYEQYF; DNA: TGTGCCAGCGCCCCAGCTAGCGGGAGCTACGAGCAGTACTTC
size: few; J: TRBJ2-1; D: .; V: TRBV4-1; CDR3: CANSHPEEVATNEQFF; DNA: TGCGCCAACAGCCACCCTGAGGAAGTCGCTACCAATGAGCAGTTCTTC
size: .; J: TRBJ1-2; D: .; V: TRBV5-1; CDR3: CASSLGGDFNYGYTF; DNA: TGCGCCAGCAGCTTGGGGGGCGACTTTAACTATGGCTACACCTTC
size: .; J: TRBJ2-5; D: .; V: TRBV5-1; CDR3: CASSPTTGPGGETQYF; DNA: TGCGCCAGCAGCCCGACCACCGGGCCAGGAGGGGAGACCCAGTACTTC
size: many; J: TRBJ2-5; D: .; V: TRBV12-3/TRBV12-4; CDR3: CASSPGSQETQYF; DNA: TGTGCCAGCAGTCCTGGATCACAAGAGACCCAGTACTTC
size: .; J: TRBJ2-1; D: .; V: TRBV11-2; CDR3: CASSRGHNNEQFF; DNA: TGTGCCAGCAGCCGGGGACACAACAATGAGCAGTTCTTC
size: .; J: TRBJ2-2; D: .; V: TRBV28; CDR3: CASTSQSGPGELFF; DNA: TGTGCCAGCACCTCTCAAAGTGGTCCCGGGGAGCTGTTTTTT
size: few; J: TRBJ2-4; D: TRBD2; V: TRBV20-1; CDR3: CNAPGTRNIQYF; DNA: TGCAATGCTCCCGGGACTAGAAACATTCAGTACTTC
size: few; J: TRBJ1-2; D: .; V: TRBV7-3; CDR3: CASGMGGPANGYTF; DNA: TGTGCCAGCGGGATGGGCGGTCCTGCTAATGGCTACACCTTC
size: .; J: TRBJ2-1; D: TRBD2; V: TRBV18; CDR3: CASSPPGLAGPNEQFF; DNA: TGTGCCAGCTCACCACCGGGACTAGCGGGGCCGAATGAGCAGTTCTTC
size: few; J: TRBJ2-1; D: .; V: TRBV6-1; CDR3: CASSGKGTTAGGNEQFF; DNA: TGTGCCAGCAGTGGTAAAGGAACGACCGCCGGGGGCAATGAGCAGTTCTTC
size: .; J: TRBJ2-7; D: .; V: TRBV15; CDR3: CATSRDRPSSYEQYF; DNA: TGTGCCACCAGCAGAGATAGGCCGAGCTCCTACGAGCAGTACTTC
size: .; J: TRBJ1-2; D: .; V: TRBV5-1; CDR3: CASSPGLTEGRDYGYTF; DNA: TGCGCCAGCAGTCCGGGGCTGACAGAGGGAAGGGACTATGGCTACACCTTC
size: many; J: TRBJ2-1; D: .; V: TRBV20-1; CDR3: CSAGDGRREQFF; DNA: TGCAGTGCTGGGGACGGCCGGAGGGAGCAGTTCTTC
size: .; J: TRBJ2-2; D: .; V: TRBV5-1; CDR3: CASSLGAIRRTGELFF; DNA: TGCGCCAGCAGCTTGGGAGCCATAAGGCGCACCGGGGAGCTGTTTTTT
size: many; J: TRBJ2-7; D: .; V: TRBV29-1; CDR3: CSAGPREDEQYF; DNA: TGCAGCGCCGGTCCCAGGGAAGACGAGCAGTACTTC
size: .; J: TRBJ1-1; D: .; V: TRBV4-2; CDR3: CASSKGTTEAFF; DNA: TGTGCCAGCAGCAAGGGAACCACTGAAGCTTTCTTT
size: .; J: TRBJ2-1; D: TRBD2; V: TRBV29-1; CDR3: CSVGPTSGKQFF; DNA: TGCAGCGTTGGCCCAACTAGCGGGAAGCAGTTCTTC
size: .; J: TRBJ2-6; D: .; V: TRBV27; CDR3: CACSGRNSGANVLTF; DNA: TGTGCCTGCAGTGGCAGGAACTCTGGGGCCAACGTCCTGACTTTC
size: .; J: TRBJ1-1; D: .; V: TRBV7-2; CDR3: CASSPSISAPFF; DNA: TGTGCCAGCAGCCCGTCCATTTCGGCACCTTTCTTT
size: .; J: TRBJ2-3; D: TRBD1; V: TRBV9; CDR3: CASSVGSTGGSTDTQYF; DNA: TGTGCTAGCAGCGTAGGATCGACAGGGGGGTCCACAGATACGCAGTATTTT
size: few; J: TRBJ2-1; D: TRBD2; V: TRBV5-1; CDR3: CASSFGGDYNEQFF; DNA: TGCGCCAGCAGTTTCGGGGGGGACTACAATGAGCAGTTCTTC
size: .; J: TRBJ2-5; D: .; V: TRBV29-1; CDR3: CSVRRRGPQETQYF; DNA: TGCAGCGTAAGACGTCGGGGACCCCAAGAGACCCAGTACTTC
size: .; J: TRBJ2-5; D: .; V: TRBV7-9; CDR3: CASSLGKKETQYF; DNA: TGTGCCAGCAGCTTGGGGAAAAAAGAGACCCAGTACTTC
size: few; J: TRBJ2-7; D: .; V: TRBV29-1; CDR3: CSASPARRSTEQYF; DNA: TGCAGCGCAAGCCCAGCGCGCCGGTCCACCGAGCAGTACTTC
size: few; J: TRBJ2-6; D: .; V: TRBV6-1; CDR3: CASSPGDSGANVLTF; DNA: TGTGCCAGCAGTCCAGGGGACTCTGGGGCCAACGTCCTGACTTTC
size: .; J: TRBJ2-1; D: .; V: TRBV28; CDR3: CASSFFRDEQFF; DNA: TGTGCCAGCAGTTTTTTTAGGGATGAGCAGTTCTTC
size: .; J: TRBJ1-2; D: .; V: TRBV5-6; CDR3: CASSWWEGGYTF; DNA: TGTGCCAGCAGCTGGTGGGAGGGCGGCTACACCTTC
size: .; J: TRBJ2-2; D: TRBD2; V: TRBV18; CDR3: CAGSPGAQAGGRELFF; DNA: TGTGCCGGCTCACCAGGAGCTCAAGCGGGAGGCCGGGAGCTGTTTTTT
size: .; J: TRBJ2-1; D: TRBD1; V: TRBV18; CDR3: CASSADRDNEQFF; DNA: TGTGCCAGCTCAGCTGACAGGGACAATGAGCAGTTCTTC
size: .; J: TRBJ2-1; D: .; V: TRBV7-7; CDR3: CASSSTSPSTEGSSYNEQSF; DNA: TGTGCTAGCAGCTCAACCAGCCCTTCGACAGAGGGGAGCTCCTACAATGAGCAGTCCTTC
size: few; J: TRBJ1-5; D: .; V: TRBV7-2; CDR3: CASSLNRYQPQHF; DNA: TGTGCCAGCAGCTTAAACAGGTATCAGCCCCAGCATTTT
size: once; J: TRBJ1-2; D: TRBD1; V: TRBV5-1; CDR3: CASSTGPGTGLPYGYTF; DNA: TGCGCCAGCAGCACAGGACCCGGGACAGGGCTTCCTTATGGCTACACCTTC
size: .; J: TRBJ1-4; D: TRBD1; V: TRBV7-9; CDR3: CASSQGANEKLFF; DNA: TGTGCCAGCAGTCAGGGGGCTAACGAAAAACTGTTTTTT
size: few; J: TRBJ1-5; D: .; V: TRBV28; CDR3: CASTESIIQPQHF; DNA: TGTGCCAGCACGGAGTCCATCATACAGCCCCAGCATTTT
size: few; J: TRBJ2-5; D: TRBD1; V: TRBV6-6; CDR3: CASSYTGANGETQYF; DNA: TGTGCCAGCAGTTACACAGGGGCCAACGGAGAGACCCAGTACTTC
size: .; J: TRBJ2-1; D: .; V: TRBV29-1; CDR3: CSVDGRVNEQFF; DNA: TGCAGCGTTGATGGCAGGGTAAATGAGCAGTTCTTC
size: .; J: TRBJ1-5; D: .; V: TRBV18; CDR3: CASSQGLINTNQPQHF; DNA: TGTGCCAGCTCACAAGGACTCATAAATACCAATCAGCCCCAGCATTTT
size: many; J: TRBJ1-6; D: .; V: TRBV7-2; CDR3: CASSLNGAGTSPLHF; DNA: TGTGCCAGCAGCTTAAACGGGGCAGGGACTTCACCCCTCCACTTT
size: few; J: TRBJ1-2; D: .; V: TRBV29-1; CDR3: CSVEGGGNYGYTF; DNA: TGCAGCGTTGAAGGAGGGGGGAACTATGGCTACACCTTC
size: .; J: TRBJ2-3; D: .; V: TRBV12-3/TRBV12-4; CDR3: CASSPTDGPSTDTQYF; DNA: TGTGCCAGCAGTCCTACCGACGGGCCAAGCACAGATACGCAGTATTTT
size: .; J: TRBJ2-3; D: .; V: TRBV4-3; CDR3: CASSQDTGKETQYF; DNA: TGCGCCAGCAGCCAAGATACCGGCAAAGAGACCCAGTACTTT
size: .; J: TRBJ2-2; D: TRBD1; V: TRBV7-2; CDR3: CASSLDRVRELFF; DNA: TGTGCCAGCAGCCTGGACAGGGTTCGGGAGCTGTTTTTT
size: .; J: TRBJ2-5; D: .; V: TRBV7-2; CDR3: CASSQQYSKQVTQYF; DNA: TGTGCCAGCAGCCAGCAGTATTCCAAGCAGGTGACCCAGTACTTC
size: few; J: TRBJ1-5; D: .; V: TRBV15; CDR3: CATSRLRTAGNQPQHF; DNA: TGTGCCACCAGCAGACTCCGGACAGCGGGCAATCAGCCCCAGCATTTT
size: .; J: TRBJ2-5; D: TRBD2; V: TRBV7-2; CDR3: CASSLGGGARETQYF; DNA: TGTGCCAGCAGCTTGGGCGGGGGGGCCCGGGAGACCCAGTACTTC
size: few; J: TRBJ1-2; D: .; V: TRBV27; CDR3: CASSRGQRYGYTF; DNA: TGTGCCAGCAGTCGTGGACAGCGCTATGGCTACACCTTC
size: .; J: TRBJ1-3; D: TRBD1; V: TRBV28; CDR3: CASSFRGQDYSGNTIYF; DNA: TGTGCCAGCAGTTTTCGAGGACAGGATTACTCTGGAAACACCATATATTTT
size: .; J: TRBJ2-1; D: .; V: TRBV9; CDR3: CASSARTTHEQFF; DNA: TGTGCCAGCAGCGCTAGGACAACCCATGAGCAGTTCTTC